Each of the 23 T cell receptor beta chains below was sequenced from the same sample in a study of response to subunit inactivated influenza vaccine. MiXCR was run by TCRdb on the RT-PCR reads, yielding one entry per CDR3 protein. The table has approximately 700,000 distinct CDR3 sequences, about 15% seen once. Sequencing used PBMCs from blood, obtained 11 to 12 days after vaccination. The receptors stem from a man aged 45 to 65 who received an inactivated influenza vaccine.

J is TRBJ2-3 and V is TRBV6-5; D unresolved. The CDR3 runs 15 residues. The germline V gene encodes CDR1 MNHEY and CDR2 SVGAGI. The V and J ends lost 0 bases and 0 bases respectively, with 7 bases between them. In nucleotides, the CDR3 is TGTGCCAGCAGTTACTCAGCAATTAGCACAGATACGCAGTATTTT. This sequence encodes CASSYSAISTDTQYF.

In its sample, this clonotype was seen a few times. The gene calls are TRBV9 and TRBJ2-5, with D unresolved. Germline V lookup: CDR1 SGDLS, CDR2 YYNGEE. The CDR3 length is 15 residues. Between the trimmed V and J ends, which lost 0 bases and 7 bases, there was a span of 16 bases. The CDR3 protein is CASSVEGAASGTQYF. The CDR3 coding sequence is TGTGCCAGCAGCGTAGAAGGTGCGGCGTCGGGGACCCAGTACTTC.

The chain recombines TRBV20-1 with TRBJ2-5; D unresolved. The CDR3 spans 12 residues. V was cut by 6 bases and J by 1 base, with 9 bases left in between. Germline V CDR1 and CDR2: DFQATT, SNEGSKA (reference sequence). CDR3 sequence: CSATLPQETQYF. DNA for the CDR3: TGCAGTGCCACCCTCCCCCAAGAGACCCAGTACTTC.

A few counts support this clonotype. The gene calls are TRBV7-9 and TRBJ2-2; D might be TRBD1 or TRBD2, each matching 5 bases. Germline lookup yields CDR1 SEHNR and CDR2 FQNEAQ (reference sequence). Trimming took 3 bases from V and 5 from J, leaving 16 bases between them. The CDR3 covers 16 residues. CDR3 DNA: TGTGCCAGCAGCTTGGGCCCGGGACGAAAAACCGGGGAGCTGTTTTTT. Its protein product is CASSLGPGRKTGELFF. Combining the CDR3 with reference TRBV7-9 and TRBJ2-2 gives the whole variable domain DTGVSQNPRHKITKRGQNVTFRCDPISEHNRLYWYRQTLGQGPEFLTYFQNEAQLEKSRLLSDRFSAERPKGSFSTLEIQRTEQGDSAMYLCASSLGPGRKTGELFFGEGSRLTVL.

This clonotype has more than one count but fewer than ten. This chain connects TRBV5-6 to TRBJ2-3; 10 bases are a match to TRBD2. Germline V CDR1 and CDR2: SGHDT, YYEEEE. The junction had 14 bases not matched to a gene; V was cut back by 3 bases and J by 1 base. The CDR3 extends over 19 amino acids. The CDR3 DNA is TGTGCCAGCAGCTACGCAAAACCTCTAGCGGGGGAGGGCACAGATACGCAGTATTTT. Its protein product is CASSYAKPLAGEGTDTQYF.

The chain recombines TRBV7-2 with TRBJ2-2, with D tentatively TRBD2 (6 bases). The V and J ends lost 5 bases and 5 bases respectively, with 15 bases between them. The CDR3 runs 15 residues. CDR1 SGHTA and CDR2 FQGNSA come from the germline V gene. The chain's CDR3 is CASSLRPGGTGELFF. DNA for the CDR3: TGTGCCAGCAGCCTTCGCCCAGGAGGGACCGGGGAGCTGTTTTTT.

This clonotype came up many times. V is TRBV5-6 and J is TRBJ2-1; D remains unclear. The length of the CDR3 is 12 residues. V shed 4 bases and J shed 9 bases, with 11 bases lying between them. Germline CDR1 is SGHDT and CDR2 is YYEEEE. The CDR3 DNA sequence: TGTGCCAGCAGCCTCACCACGGGTGAGCAGTTCTTC. It codes for CASSLTTGEQFF. Looking up the rest from reference TRBV5-6 and TRBJ2-1 gives the full variable domain: DAGVTQSPTHLIKTRGQQVTLRCSPKSGHDTVSWYQQALGQGPQFIFQYYEEEERQRGNFPDRFSGHQFPNYSSELNVNALLLGDSALYLCASSLTTGEQFFGPGTRLTVL.

This clonotype was seen repeatedly, ten times or more. The chain couples TRBV12-3 or TRBV12-4 to TRBJ1-4; the D gene is possibly TRBD1 (6 bases). CDR3 size: 15 residues. Trimming pared 3 bases from V and 4 bases from J, leaving 12 bases between. CDR3 DNA sequence: TGTGCCAGCAGTTTTTGGGGACACTATAATGAAAAACTGTTTTTT. Its protein is CASSFWGHYNEKLFF.

This clonotype was counted only a few times. The genes are TRBV7-2 and TRBJ2-7; possible D gene TRBD2, 5 bases. V shed 3 bases and J shed 3 bases, with 9 bases lying between them. Per germline, CDR1 SGHTA and CDR2 FQGNSA. This CDR3 has 13 amino acids. The CDR3: CASSFSRGYEQYF. The DNA of the CDR3 is TGTGCCAGCAGCTTTTCCCGGGGCTACGAGCAGTACTTC.

This clonotype was counted between two and nine times. The chain joins TRBV6-5 to TRBJ2-7; 9 bases are a match to TRBD1. Germline V lookup: CDR1 MNHEY, CDR2 SVGAGI. J gave up 6 bases and V 0 bases, and 3 bases lay outside the gene matches. CDR3 length equals 14 residues. The CDR3 reads CASSYSGTGFEQYF. DNA for the CDR3: TGTGCCAGCAGTTACTCGGGGACAGGGTTCGAGCAGTACTTC.

This chain connects TRBV6-1 to TRBJ2-3, with D possibly TRBD2 on 7 matching bases. V lost 5 bases and J lost 1, with 16 bases in between. Germline CDR1 MNHNS, CDR2 SASEGT. The CDR3 totals 16 residues. CDR3 nucleotides: TGTGCCAGCAGTCTAGGGGGGAGGGGGGGCACAGATACGCAGTATTTT. It specifies CASSLGGRGGTDTQYF.

There are a few counts of this clonotype. Mismatch with germline at one junction end may stem from a read error. V is TRBV5-1 and J is TRBJ2-3; 14 bases line up with TRBD2. The CDR3 has 17 residues. Germline V gives CDR1 SGHRS, CDR2 YFSETQ. CDR3 protein: CASSLGLAGGSTDTQYF. CDR3 DNA: TGTGCCAGCTCACTCGGACTAGCGGGGGGTTCCACAGATACGCAGTATTTT.

The table lists this clonotype with a few counts. The genes are TRBV10-2 and TRBJ1-1; possible D gene TRBD1, 6 bases. The CDR3 loop spans 12 amino acids. CDR1 is WSHSY, CDR2 SAAADI, per germline. Trimming took off 6 bases at V and 8 bases at J, with 13 bases between the two ends. The CDR3 DNA reads TGCGCCAGCAGAGACAGGCCCGCCGAAGCTTTCTTT. Its protein product is CASRDRPAEAFF.

V gene TRBV5-6 combines with J gene TRBJ2-1, with D unresolved. Trimming took off 0 bases at V and 4 bases at J, with 11 bases between the two ends. Looked up from germline, CDR1 is SGHDT and CDR2 is YYEEEE. The CDR3 runs to 15 residues. The CDR3 sequence: CASSLAGSGYNEQFF. CDR3 DNA sequence: TGTGCCAGCAGCTTGGCGGGTTCTGGGTACAATGAGCAGTTCTTC.

This sequence joins TRBV29-1 and TRBJ2-2; D perhaps matches TRBD1 (6 bases). Trimming stripped 6 bases from V and 5 bases from J, with 7 bases between. This CDR3 has 11 residues. Germline CDR1 is SQVTM and CDR2 is ANQGSEA. CDR3 in DNA: TGCAGCGTACAGGGTACCGGGGAGCTGTTTTTT. Its translation is CSVQGTGELFF.

Only a few counts were recorded for this clonotype. The gene calls are TRBV6-2 or TRBV6-3 and TRBJ1-2, with D unclear. V lost 6 bases and J lost 1, with 18 bases in between. Germline V gene lookup returns CDR1 MNHEY and CDR2 SVGEGT. The length of the CDR3 is 16 residues. In nucleotides, the CDR3 is TGTGCCAGCAGCACCCGGTCGGCAGCCCTTAACTATGGCTACACCTTC. It yields the protein CASSTRSAALNYGYTF.

In its sample, this clonotype was seen a few times. The chain joins TRBV18 to TRBJ2-7; 11 nucleotides align to TRBD1. There are 16 residues in the CDR3. With 1 base clipped from V and 6 bases from J, the junction kept 8 bases outside the gene matches. Germline lookup yields CDR1 KGHSH and CDR2 LQKENI. CDR3 region: CASSPRPRDRGSEQYF. The CDR3 coding sequence is TGTGCCAGCTCACCACGTCCCCGGGACAGGGGGTCCGAGCAGTACTTC.

A note on this clonotype: One end of the junction fails to match germline, which may point to a read error. The chain employs TRBV7-2 and TRBJ2-5, with 11 bases matching TRBD1. The germline gives CDR1 SGHTA, CDR2 FQGNSA. The CDR3 consists of 12 residues. CDR3 nucleotides: TGTGCCAGCAGCTCCGGACAGGGGGCCCTTCACTTC. It codes for CASSSGQGALHF. Full variable domain (outside the CDR3, taken from reference TRBV7-2 and TRBJ2-5): GAGVSQSPSNKVTEKGKDVELRCDPISGHTALYWYRQSLGQGLEFLIYFQGNSAPDKSGLPSDRFSAERTGGSVSTLTIQRTQQEDSAVYLCASSSGQGALHFGPGTRLLVL.

This clonotype has at least ten counts. The chain recombines TRBV20-1 with TRBJ2-5, with 7 nucleotides matching TRBD2. The V and J ends lost 5 bases and 2 bases, in that order; junction bases with no gene match: 2. Per the germline V gene, CDR1 is DFQATT and CDR2 is SNEGSKA (reference sequence). The CDR3 is 12 residues long. This chain's CDR3 is CSAWGLQETQYF. The CDR3 region has the DNA TGCAGTGCTTGGGGACTACAAGAGACCCAGTACTTC.

This clonotype was counted a few times. The rearrangement joins TRBV12-3 or TRBV12-4 to TRBJ1-2; D remains ambiguous. The germline V and J ends were trimmed by 2 bases and 4 bases, with 11 bases remaining between them. This CDR3 comprises 14 residues. The CDR3 protein is CASSLTESVYGYTF. The CDR3 DNA sequence: TGTGCCAGCAGTTTAACTGAGAGCGTCTATGGCTACACCTTC.

The rearrangement uses TRBV9 and TRBJ2-3, with a weak D call TRBD1 (6 bases). Trimming shortened V by 0 bases and J by 1 base, and 9 bases separated the two germline ends. The germline V gene encodes CDR1 SGDLS and CDR2 YYNGEE. CDR3 length: 15 amino acids. CDR3 nucleotides: TGTGCCAGCAGCGTAGGACCAGGGGGCACAGATACGCAGTATTTT. Translated: CASSVGPGGTDTQYF.

This clonotype was seen more than once but under ten times. The chain links TRBV28 to TRBJ2-7; D is perhaps TRBD1 or TRBD2 (5 bases each). Trimming took off 5 bases at V and 7 bases at J, with 15 bases between the two ends. Looked up from germline, CDR1 is MDHEN and CDR2 is SYDVKM. The CDR3 is 13 amino acids. The CDR3 sequence: CASSPQGTGEQYF. CDR3 nucleotide sequence: TGTGCCAGCAGTCCGCAGGGTACGGGGGAGCAGTACTTC.

A few counts support this clonotype. This chain uses TRBV12-3 or TRBV12-4 with TRBJ2-2; D is ambiguous. The CDR3 loop spans 14 amino acids. The V end lost 4 bases, the J end lost 1 base, and 7 bases lay between the germline ends. The DNA for the CDR3 is TGTGCCAGCAGTTCGGCGATGAACACCGGGGAGCTGTTTTTT. Translation gives CASSSAMNTGELFF.